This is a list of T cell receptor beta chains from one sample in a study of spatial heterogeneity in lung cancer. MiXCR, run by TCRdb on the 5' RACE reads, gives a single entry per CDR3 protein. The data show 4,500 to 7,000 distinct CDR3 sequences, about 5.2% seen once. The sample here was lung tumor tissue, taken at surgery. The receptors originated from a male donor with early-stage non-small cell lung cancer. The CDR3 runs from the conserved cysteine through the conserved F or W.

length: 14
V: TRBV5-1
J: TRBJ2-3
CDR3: CASSTSGGEDTQYF

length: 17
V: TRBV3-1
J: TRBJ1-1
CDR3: CASSQERDRGLNTEAFF

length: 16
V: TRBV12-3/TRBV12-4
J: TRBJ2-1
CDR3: CASSLAGESSYNEQFF

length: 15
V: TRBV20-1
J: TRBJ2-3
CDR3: CSARVSREGTDTQYF

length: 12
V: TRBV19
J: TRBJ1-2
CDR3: CASIDLGQGTIF

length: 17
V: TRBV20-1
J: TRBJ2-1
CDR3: CSAKPQKRDGSYNEQFF

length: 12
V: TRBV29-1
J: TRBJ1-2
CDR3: CSAQGLNYGYTF

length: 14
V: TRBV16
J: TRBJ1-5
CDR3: CASSQDFRDQPQHF

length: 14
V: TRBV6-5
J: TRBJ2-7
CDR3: CASSYREGFYEQYF

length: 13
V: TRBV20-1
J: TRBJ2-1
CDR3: CSAPGAGYNEQFF

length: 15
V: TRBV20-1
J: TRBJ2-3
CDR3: CSAVSGRAGTDTQYF

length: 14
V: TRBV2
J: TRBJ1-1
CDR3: CASSESGWNTEAFF

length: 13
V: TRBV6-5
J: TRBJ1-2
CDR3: CASSSKGGYGYTF

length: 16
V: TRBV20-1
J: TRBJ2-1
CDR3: CSAITPTGGAFGEQFF

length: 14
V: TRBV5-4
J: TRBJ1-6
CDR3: CASSDTGNNSPLHF

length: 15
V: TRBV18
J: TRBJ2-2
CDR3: CASSPLAGEAGELFF

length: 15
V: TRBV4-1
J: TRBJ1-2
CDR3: CASSQVGPGIYGYTF

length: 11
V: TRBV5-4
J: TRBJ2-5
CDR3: CASSFSETQYF

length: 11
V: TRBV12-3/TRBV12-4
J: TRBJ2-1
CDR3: CASWGLPCEFF

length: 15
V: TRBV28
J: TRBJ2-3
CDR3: CASRPLAFGTDTQYF

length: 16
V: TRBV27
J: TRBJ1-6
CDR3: CASSLWAGQGDSPLHF

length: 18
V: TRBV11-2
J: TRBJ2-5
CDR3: CASFIRLSGLPFSETQYF

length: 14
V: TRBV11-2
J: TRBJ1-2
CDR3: CASSLGAGRYGYTF

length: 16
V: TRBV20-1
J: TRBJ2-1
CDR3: CSARDSGSGRYNEQFF

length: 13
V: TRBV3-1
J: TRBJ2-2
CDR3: CASSPSGPGELFF

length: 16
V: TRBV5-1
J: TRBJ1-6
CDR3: CASSLAGQGNNSPLHF

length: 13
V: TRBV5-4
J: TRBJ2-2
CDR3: CATRRTLTGELFF

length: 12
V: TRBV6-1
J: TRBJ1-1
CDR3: CASRTGGTEAFF

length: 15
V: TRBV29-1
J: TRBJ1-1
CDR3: CSVPLGPYLNTEAFF